This TCR beta chain was recorded in a study of human T cells and chemical hapten exposure. On the study more broadly: TCR yields per sample varied, mainly owing to small pooled library volume differences.

This clonotype was counted at least ten times. Its specificity is not known. The CDR3 covers 13 residues. The V end lost 5 bases, the J end lost 4 bases, and 9 bases lay between the germline ends. Germline-derived CDR1 and CDR2 are KGHDR and SFDVKD. Study-wide results and limits: Sensitization with DPC brought no change to TCRs above 1 in 1000 in frequency.

This sample's time point: healthy volunteer bleed at 6 weeks. The authors extracted total RNA from unfractionated whole blood. Separate cDNA molecules received unique molecular identifiers, which the library attached to them. Authors' data handling: 96,000 or so TCRs per sample was the median, with a range of 23,224 to 690,600. MiXCR, applied by TCRdb to the RACE reads, yields one record per CDR3 protein. The V and J calls follow TCRdb's processing rather than the paper's. Here the sample spans around 45,000 distinct CDR3 sequences, roughly 3.5% being singletons. This rearrangement joins TRBV24-1 to TRBJ2-3, with D uncertain. Input material: whole blood. The TCR sequence derives from a human donor in good health. Some clones in this sample may be carry-over from other donors' samples. CDR3: CATSVPVADTQYF. The DNA for the CDR3 is TGTGCCACCAGTGTACCAGTTGCAGATACGCAGTATTTT.